This T cell receptor beta chain stems from a study of T cell changes during pregnancy in multiple sclerosis. Sequenced by immunoSEQ multiplex PCR; TCRdb stores in-frame clones only, minus some. This repertoire shows 95,000 to 100,000 clones, more than 90% found once; its top ten account for 3% to 3.5%. Here the sequenced sample was peripheral blood, taken in the second trimester of pregnancy. This clonotype was sampled from a female donor with multiple sclerosis, enrolled in a pregnancy study.

CDR3 loop: CASSDQNNSPLHF. CDR3 sequence (DNA): TGTGCCAGCAGTGACCAGAATAATTCACCCCTCCACTTT. The V call is TRBV6-1, the J call TRBJ1-6; no reliable D call. V was trimmed by 3 bases and J by 5 bases, leaving 5 bases between them. The germline CDR1 and CDR2 sequences are MNHNS and SASEGT. This CDR3 is built from 13 residues.